The rows below give T cell receptor beta chains drawn from one sample of a study of regulatory T cells in long-lasting Graves disease. One entry per CDR3 protein, called by TCRdb with MiXCR from the multiplex PCR reads. This sample has a few hundred thousand distinct CDR3 sequences; roughly 25% occur once, and the top ten carry around a quarter. The material sequenced was peripheral blood mononuclear cells (PBMCs), taken when the disease was refractory, from a patient treated with antithyroid drugs. Every receptor here comes from a woman aged 40 to 55 with Graves disease. The CDR3 runs from the conserved cysteine through the conserved F or W. Fields, in order: D gene, clone size, CDR3 length, J gene, V gene, CDR3 protein, CDR3 DNA. D genes are given only for firm matches. The size field is filled for only some rows; it gives once, few, many or a size class.

d_call: TRBD1
clone_size: many
cdr3_length: 14
j_call: TRBJ2-7
v_call: TRBV7-9
cdr3_aa: CASSTYRGPYEQYF
cdr3_nt: TGTGCCAGCAGTACGTACAGGGGTCCCTACGAGCAGTACTTC

d_call: NA
clone_size: many
cdr3_length: 14
j_call: TRBJ2-5
v_call: TRBV2
cdr3_aa: CASRGGRFQETQYF
cdr3_nt: TGTGCCAGCAGGGGGGGACGGTTCCAAGAGACCCAGTACTTC

d_call: TRBD1
clone_size: many
cdr3_length: 14
j_call: TRBJ2-1
v_call: TRBV12-3/TRBV12-4
cdr3_aa: CASSLADRANEQFF
cdr3_nt: TGTGCCAGCAGTTTAGCGGACAGGGCAAATGAGCAGTTCTTC

d_call: NA
clone_size: many
cdr3_length: 15
j_call: TRBJ2-5
v_call: TRBV7-9
cdr3_aa: CASSSVGLHRRTQYF
cdr3_nt: TGTGCCAGCAGCTCAGTCGGACTACATCGGCGGACCCAGTACTTC

d_call: NA
clone_size: few
cdr3_length: 13
j_call: TRBJ1-3
v_call: TRBV7-9
cdr3_aa: CASSLARENTIYF
cdr3_nt: TGTGCCAGCAGCTTAGCACGGGAAAACACCATATATTTT

d_call: NA
clone_size: few
cdr3_length: 10
j_call: TRBJ1-1
v_call: TRBV20-1
cdr3_aa: CSAREGKAFF
cdr3_nt: TGCAGTGCTCGGGAAGGTAAAGCTTTCTTT

d_call: NA
clone_size: many
cdr3_length: 13
j_call: TRBJ1-2
v_call: TRBV7-6
cdr3_aa: CASSPGDGLGYTF
cdr3_nt: TGTGCCAGCAGCCCCGGGGACGGGCTTGGCTACACCTTC

d_call: NA
clone_size: few
cdr3_length: 14
j_call: TRBJ1-4
v_call: TRBV7-9
cdr3_aa: CASSLVGQNEKLFF
cdr3_nt: TGTGCCAGCAGCTTAGTCGGACAAAATGAAAAACTGTTTTTT

d_call: NA
clone_size: many
cdr3_length: 17
j_call: TRBJ1-3
v_call: TRBV2
cdr3_aa: CASSEYAVTFSGNTIYF
cdr3_nt: TGTGCCAGCAGTGAATATGCGGTGACCTTCTCTGGAAACACCATATATTTT

d_call: TRBD1
clone_size: NA
cdr3_length: 14
j_call: TRBJ2-1
v_call: TRBV10-3
cdr3_aa: CALLDSDRGPEQFF
cdr3_nt: TGTGCCCTACTCGATTCCGACAGGGGACCTGAGCAGTTCTTC

d_call: NA
clone_size: NA
cdr3_length: 14
j_call: TRBJ2-4
v_call: TRBV5-1
cdr3_aa: CASSLGSAKNIQYF
cdr3_nt: TGTGCCAGCAGCTTAGGATCCGCCAAAAACATTCAGTACTTC

d_call: NA
clone_size: many
cdr3_length: 14
j_call: TRBJ1-1
v_call: TRBV5-1
cdr3_aa: CASSPMGLSGEAFF
cdr3_nt: TGCGCCAGCAGCCCGATGGGACTATCGGGTGAAGCTTTCTTT

d_call: NA
clone_size: many
cdr3_length: 15
j_call: TRBJ1-3
v_call: TRBV4-1
cdr3_aa: CASSSLIYSGNTIYF
cdr3_nt: TGCGCCAGCAGCTCATTGATCTACTCTGGAAACACCATATATTTT

d_call: TRBD1
clone_size: many
cdr3_length: 17
j_call: TRBJ1-4
v_call: TRBV12-3/TRBV12-4
cdr3_aa: CASTVGQPFRVNEKLFF
cdr3_nt: TGTGCCAGCACCGTGGGACAGCCTTTTCGAGTAAATGAAAAACTGTTTTTT

d_call: NA
clone_size: NA
cdr3_length: 16
j_call: TRBJ1-3
v_call: TRBV9
cdr3_aa: CASSEGGLLSGNTIYF
cdr3_nt: TGTGCCAGCAGCGAGGGGGGACTACTCTCTGGAAACACCATATATTTT

d_call: NA
clone_size: few
cdr3_length: 15
j_call: TRBJ1-4
v_call: TRBV20-1
cdr3_aa: CSARVSGRGGEKLFF
cdr3_nt: TGCAGTGCTAGAGTTTCGGGCAGGGGTGGGGAAAAACTGTTTTTT

d_call: NA
clone_size: NA
cdr3_length: 15
j_call: TRBJ1-1
v_call: TRBV5-1
cdr3_aa: CASSLAAGQNTEAFF
cdr3_nt: TGCGCCAGCAGCTTGGCCGCGGGACAGAACACTGAAGCTTTCTTT

d_call: TRBD2
clone_size: many
cdr3_length: 16
j_call: TRBJ2-7
v_call: TRBV28
cdr3_aa: CASSDWTSGTKYEQYF
cdr3_nt: TGTGCCAGCAGTGACTGGACTAGCGGGACCAAATACGAGCAGTACTTC

d_call: NA
clone_size: few
cdr3_length: 15
j_call: TRBJ1-2
v_call: TRBV7-2
cdr3_aa: CASSLGTGAGYGYTF
cdr3_nt: TGTGCCAGCAGCTTAGGGACGGGGGCAGGGTATGGCTACACCTTC

d_call: NA
clone_size: many
cdr3_length: 12
j_call: TRBJ2-7
v_call: TRBV20-1
cdr3_aa: CSASFSPYEQYF
cdr3_nt: TGCAGTGCTAGTTTTAGTCCCTACGAGCAGTACTTC

d_call: NA
clone_size: NA
cdr3_length: 14
j_call: TRBJ2-5
v_call: TRBV7-9
cdr3_aa: CASSLVLGEETQYF
cdr3_nt: TGTGCCAGCAGCTTAGTGTTGGGAGAAGAGACCCAGTACTTC

d_call: NA
clone_size: many
cdr3_length: 14
j_call: TRBJ1-2
v_call: TRBV28
cdr3_aa: CASSTSRGASGYTF
cdr3_nt: TGTGCCAGCAGTACAAGTAGGGGGGCGAGTGGCTACACCTTC

d_call: NA
clone_size: many
cdr3_length: 16
j_call: TRBJ2-5
v_call: TRBV6-1
cdr3_aa: CASSEPTPTIKKTQYF
cdr3_nt: TGTGCCAGCAGTGAACCAACTCCGACTATCAAGAAAACCCAGTACTTC

d_call: TRBD1
clone_size: few
cdr3_length: 16
j_call: TRBJ2-2
v_call: TRBV28
cdr3_aa: CASRYNRGPNTGELFF
cdr3_nt: TGTGCCAGCAGGTACAACAGGGGCCCCAACACCGGGGAGCTGTTTTTT

d_call: NA
clone_size: NA
cdr3_length: 10
j_call: TRBJ1-3
v_call: TRBV11-2
cdr3_aa: CASEENTIYF
cdr3_nt: TGTGCCAGCGAGGAAAACACCATATATTTT

d_call: NA
clone_size: NA
cdr3_length: 13
j_call: TRBJ2-7
v_call: TRBV7-2
cdr3_aa: CASSFTGSGEQYF
cdr3_nt: TGTGCCAGCAGCTTTACCGGGAGCGGAGAGCAGTACTTC

d_call: TRBD1
clone_size: many
cdr3_length: 14
j_call: TRBJ1-6
v_call: TRBV27
cdr3_aa: CASTNRGGNSPLHF
cdr3_nt: TGTGCCAGCACCAACAGGGGAGGTAATTCACCCCTCCACTTT

d_call: TRBD2
clone_size: once
cdr3_length: 20
j_call: TRBJ2-5
v_call: TRBV5-1
cdr3_aa: CASSSSWVGFRREGAETQYF
cdr3_nt: TGCGCCAGCAGCTCGTCTTGGGTTGGATTTCGGCGGGAGGGGGCGGAGACCCAGTACTTC

d_call: NA
clone_size: NA
cdr3_length: 14
j_call: TRBJ2-1
v_call: TRBV24-1
cdr3_aa: CATSDFPRYNEQFF
cdr3_nt: TGTGCCACCAGTGATTTTCCCCGCTACAATGAGCAGTTCTTC

d_call: NA
clone_size: few
cdr3_length: 16
j_call: TRBJ2-7
v_call: TRBV19
cdr3_aa: CASSTTTQGRSYEQYF
cdr3_nt: TGTGCCAGTAGTACAACCACACAGGGTCGATCTTACGAGCAGTACTTC

d_call: NA
clone_size: NA
cdr3_length: 13
j_call: TRBJ1-1
v_call: TRBV12-3/TRBV12-4
cdr3_aa: CASRRQLNTEAFF
cdr3_nt: TGTGCCAGCAGGAGACAGTTGAACACTGAAGCTTTCTTT

d_call: NA
clone_size: NA
cdr3_length: 11
j_call: TRBJ1-2
v_call: TRBV12-3/TRBV12-4
cdr3_aa: CASTLAGDCTF
cdr3_nt: TGTGCCAGCACCCTGGCGGGGGACTGCACCTTC

d_call: NA
clone_size: many
cdr3_length: 15
j_call: TRBJ1-1
v_call: TRBV28
cdr3_aa: CASSPLIGLNTEAFF
cdr3_nt: TGTGCCAGCAGTCCCCTTATAGGGCTTAACACTGAAGCTTTCTTT

d_call: TRBD1
clone_size: few
cdr3_length: 18
j_call: TRBJ2-7
v_call: TRBV12-5
cdr3_aa: CASGLVTGTGPILTEQYF
cdr3_nt: TGTGCTAGTGGTTTGGTCACCGGGACAGGCCCTATTCTTACCGAGCAGTACTTC

d_call: NA
clone_size: many
cdr3_length: 17
j_call: TRBJ2-6
v_call: TRBV5-1
cdr3_aa: CASSWVSGVTGANVLTF
cdr3_nt: TGCGCCAGCAGCTGGGTCTCGGGGGTAACGGGGGCCAACGTCCTGACTTTC

d_call: NA
clone_size: many
cdr3_length: 15
j_call: TRBJ2-7
v_call: TRBV10-3
cdr3_aa: CAISEPQQGTDEQYF
cdr3_nt: TGTGCCATCAGTGAGCCCCAACAGGGGACTGACGAGCAGTACTTC

d_call: TRBD2
clone_size: NA
cdr3_length: 16
j_call: TRBJ2-2
v_call: TRBV3-1
cdr3_aa: CASSQRGGIYSGELFF
cdr3_nt: TGTGCCAGCAGCCAACGGGGGGGGATCTATTCCGGGGAGCTGTTTTTT

d_call: TRBD1
clone_size: many
cdr3_length: 15
j_call: TRBJ2-5
v_call: TRBV7-3
cdr3_aa: CASSYQPGGAETQYF
cdr3_nt: TGTGCCAGCAGCTACCAACCAGGGGGCGCAGAGACCCAGTACTTC

d_call: NA
clone_size: few
cdr3_length: 15
j_call: TRBJ2-3
v_call: TRBV7-6
cdr3_aa: CASSLGGPPTDTQYF
cdr3_nt: TGTGCCAGCAGCCTTGGCGGGCCCCCCACAGATACGCAGTATTTT

d_call: TRBD1
clone_size: few
cdr3_length: 13
j_call: TRBJ1-1
v_call: TRBV7-9
cdr3_aa: CASSFGTGREAFF
cdr3_nt: TGTGCCAGCAGCTTCGGGACAGGGCGTGAAGCTTTCTTT

d_call: NA
clone_size: NA
cdr3_length: 15
j_call: TRBJ1-5
v_call: TRBV19
cdr3_aa: CASSLAGGAREPQHF
cdr3_nt: TGTGCCAGTAGTCTGGCGGGGGGGGCGCGGGAGCCCCAGCATTTT

d_call: TRBD2
clone_size: many
cdr3_length: 14
j_call: TRBJ2-5
v_call: TRBV19
cdr3_aa: CASSIRGLAETQYF
cdr3_nt: TGTGCCAGTAGTATACGGGGACTAGCAGAGACCCAGTACTTC

d_call: NA
clone_size: NA
cdr3_length: 15
j_call: TRBJ2-7
v_call: TRBV10-2
cdr3_aa: CASSDSAGSGYEQYF
cdr3_nt: TGCGCCAGCAGTGATTCGGCGGGGAGCGGCTACGAGCAGTACTTC

d_call: TRBD2
clone_size: once
cdr3_length: 16
j_call: TRBJ2-5
v_call: TRBV27
cdr3_aa: CATRLGGLAGWETQYF
cdr3_nt: TGTGCCACCCGCCTAGGAGGACTAGCGGGGTGGGAGACCCAGTACTTC

d_call: TRBD1
clone_size: many
cdr3_length: 17
j_call: TRBJ1-5
v_call: TRBV28
cdr3_aa: CASSLYHLDREGQPQHF
cdr3_nt: TGTGCCAGCAGTTTATACCACCTAGACAGGGAAGGTCAGCCCCAGCATTTT

d_call: NA
clone_size: many
cdr3_length: 13
j_call: TRBJ2-5
v_call: TRBV28
cdr3_aa: CASSLSATETQYF
cdr3_nt: TGTGCCAGCAGTTTGAGCGCTACAGAGACCCAGTACTTC

d_call: TRBD2
clone_size: NA
cdr3_length: 16
j_call: TRBJ2-1
v_call: TRBV28
cdr3_aa: CASSFSWTSINNEQFF
cdr3_nt: TGTGCCAGCAGTTTCTCATGGACTAGCATCAACAATGAGCAGTTCTTC

d_call: TRBD2
clone_size: many
cdr3_length: 15
j_call: TRBJ2-3
v_call: TRBV7-8
cdr3_aa: CASERTSGRLDTQYF
cdr3_nt: TGTGCCAGCGAGAGGACTAGCGGGAGATTGGATACGCAGTATTTT

d_call: NA
clone_size: many
cdr3_length: 15
j_call: TRBJ2-7
v_call: TRBV6-1
cdr3_aa: CASSASFSVIYEQYF
cdr3_nt: TGTGCCAGCAGTGCTTCTTTTTCCGTGATCTACGAGCAGTACTTC

d_call: NA
clone_size: few
cdr3_length: 13
j_call: TRBJ2-1
v_call: TRBV5-1
cdr3_aa: CASSLGPLGEQFF
cdr3_nt: TGCGCCAGCAGCCTAGGACCGCTCGGTGAGCAGTTCTTC

d_call: NA
clone_size: many
cdr3_length: 13
j_call: TRBJ2-7
v_call: TRBV2
cdr3_aa: CASSRDTLDEQYF
cdr3_nt: TGTGCCAGCAGCCGGGACACCCTTGACGAGCAGTACTTC

d_call: NA
clone_size: NA
cdr3_length: 13
j_call: TRBJ2-7
v_call: TRBV20-1
cdr3_aa: CSATYEGSYEQYF
cdr3_nt: TGCAGTGCTACCTATGAGGGATCCTACGAGCAGTACTTC

d_call: NA
clone_size: NA
cdr3_length: 15
j_call: TRBJ2-3
v_call: TRBV2
cdr3_aa: CASSDPRLAQDTQYF
cdr3_nt: TGTGCCAGCAGTGACCCGCGGCTAGCACAAGATACGCAGTATTTT